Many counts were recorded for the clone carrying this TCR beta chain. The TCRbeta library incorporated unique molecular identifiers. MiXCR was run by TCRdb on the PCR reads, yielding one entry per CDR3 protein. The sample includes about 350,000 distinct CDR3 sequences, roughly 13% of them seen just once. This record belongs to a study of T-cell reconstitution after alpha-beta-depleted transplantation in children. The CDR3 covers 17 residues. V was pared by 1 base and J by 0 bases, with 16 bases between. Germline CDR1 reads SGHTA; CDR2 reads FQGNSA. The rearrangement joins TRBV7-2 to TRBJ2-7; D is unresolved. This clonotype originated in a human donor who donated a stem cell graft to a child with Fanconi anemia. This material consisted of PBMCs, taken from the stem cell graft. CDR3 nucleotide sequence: TGTGCCAGCAGCTTAGTTTCTGGGCACCTTAGCTCCTACGAGCAGTACTTC. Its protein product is CASSLVSGHLSSYEQYF. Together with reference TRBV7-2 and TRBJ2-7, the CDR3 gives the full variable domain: GAGVSQSPSNKVTEKGKDVELRCDPISGHTALYWYRQSLGQGLEFLIYFQGNSAPDKSGLPSDRFSAERTGGSVSTLTIQRTQQEDSAVYLCASSLVSGHLSSYEQYFGPGTRLTVT.